The entry below describes one TCR beta chain. The V gene end was trimmed by 7 bases and the J gene end by 0 bases; junction bases not matched to a gene: 5. The V gene's germline CDR1 is MNHEY and CDR2 SVGAGI. The CDR3 contains 14 residues. The sample is drawn from a study of CD8+ T cells in alopecia areata. Following extraction, RNA underwent reverse transcription to cDNA, which served as the sequencing template. Using immunoSEQ multiplex PCR, the repertoire was profiled, and TCRdb retains in-frame clones only, with some absent. This table has about 69,000 clones, 50% to 75% appearing once. This clonotype was sampled from a human donor with alopecia areata. The V gene is TRBV6-5, the J gene TRBJ1-1; TRBD1 matches 7 bases. Here the sequenced sample was CD8+ T cells sorted from blood, taken at week 0. DNA for the CDR3: TGTGCCAGCAATGACAGGGCGTTGAACACTGAAGCTTTCTTT. Amino acid sequence: CASNDRALNTEAFF.